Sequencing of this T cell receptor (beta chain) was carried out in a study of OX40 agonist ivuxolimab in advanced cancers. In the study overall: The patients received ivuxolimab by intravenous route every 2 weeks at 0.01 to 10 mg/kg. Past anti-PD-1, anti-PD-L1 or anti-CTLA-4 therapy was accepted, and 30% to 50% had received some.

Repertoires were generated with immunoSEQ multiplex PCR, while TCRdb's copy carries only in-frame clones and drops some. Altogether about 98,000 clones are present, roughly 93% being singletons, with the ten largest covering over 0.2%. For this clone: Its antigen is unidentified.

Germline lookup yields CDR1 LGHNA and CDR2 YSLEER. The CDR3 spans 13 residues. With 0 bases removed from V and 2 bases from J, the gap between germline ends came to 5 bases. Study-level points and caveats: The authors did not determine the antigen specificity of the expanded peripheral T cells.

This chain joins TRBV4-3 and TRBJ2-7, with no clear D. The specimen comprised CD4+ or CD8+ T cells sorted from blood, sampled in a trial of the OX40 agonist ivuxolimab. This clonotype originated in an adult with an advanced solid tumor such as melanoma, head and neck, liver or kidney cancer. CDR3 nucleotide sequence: TGCGCCAGCAGCCAAGAAGTCCCCTACGAGCAGTACTTC. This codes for CASSQEVPYEQYF.